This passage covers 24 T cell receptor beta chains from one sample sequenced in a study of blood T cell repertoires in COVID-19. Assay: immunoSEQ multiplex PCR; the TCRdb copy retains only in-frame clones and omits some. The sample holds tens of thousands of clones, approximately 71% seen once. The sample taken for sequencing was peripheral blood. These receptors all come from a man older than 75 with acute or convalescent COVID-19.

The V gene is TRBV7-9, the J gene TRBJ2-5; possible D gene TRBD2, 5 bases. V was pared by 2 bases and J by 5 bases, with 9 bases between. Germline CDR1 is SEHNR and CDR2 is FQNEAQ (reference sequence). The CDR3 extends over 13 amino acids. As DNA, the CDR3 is TGTGCCAGCAGCTTAACTGGCGGGGAGACCCAGTACTTC. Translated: CASSLTGGETQYF.

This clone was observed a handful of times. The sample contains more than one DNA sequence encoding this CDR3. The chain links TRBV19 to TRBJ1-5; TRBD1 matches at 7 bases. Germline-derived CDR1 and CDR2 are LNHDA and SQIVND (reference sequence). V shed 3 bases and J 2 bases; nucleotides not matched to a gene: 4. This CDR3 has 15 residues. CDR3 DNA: TGTGCCAGTAGTATCTCTACAGGGGGCAATCAGCCCCAGCATTTT. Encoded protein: CASSISTGGNQPQHF.

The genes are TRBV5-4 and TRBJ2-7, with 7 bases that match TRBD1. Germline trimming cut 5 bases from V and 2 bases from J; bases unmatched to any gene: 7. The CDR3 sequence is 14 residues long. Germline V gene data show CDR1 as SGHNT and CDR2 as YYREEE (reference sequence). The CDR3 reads CASSFDRATYEQYF. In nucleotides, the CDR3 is TGTGCCAGCAGTTTTGACAGGGCCACCTACGAGCAGTACTTC.

CDR3 protein: CASSPFGRTTHEQYF. The CDR3 nucleotides are TGTGCCAGCAGTCCCTTTGGACGGACAACTCACGAGCAGTACTTC. This rearrangement joins TRBV6-2 or TRBV6-3 to TRBJ2-7, with D maybe TRBD1 (5 bases). This CDR3 region has 15 residues. Germline V gene lookup returns CDR1 MNHEY and CDR2 SVGEGT. V was trimmed by 5 bases and J by 5 bases, leaving 19 bases between them.

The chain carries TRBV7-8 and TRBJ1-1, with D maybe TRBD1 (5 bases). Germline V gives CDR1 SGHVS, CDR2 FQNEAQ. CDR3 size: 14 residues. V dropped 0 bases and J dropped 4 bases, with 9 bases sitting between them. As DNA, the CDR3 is TGTGCCAGCAGCTTAGCAGGGGTCGTCACTGAAGCTTTCTTT. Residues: CASSLAGVVTEAFF.

The CDR3 spells CASSHYGDRGQYF. The CDR3 bases are TGTGCCAGCAGCCACTATGGGGACAGGGGGCAGTACTTC. The J gene is TRBJ2-7, the V gene TRBV3-1 (or the pseudogene TRBV3-2); 10 bases are a match to TRBD1. Germline CDR1 and CDR2: LGHDT and YNNKEL (reference sequence). CDR3 length equals 13 residues. Trimming cost V 3 bases and J 9 bases; bases outside gene matches: 5.

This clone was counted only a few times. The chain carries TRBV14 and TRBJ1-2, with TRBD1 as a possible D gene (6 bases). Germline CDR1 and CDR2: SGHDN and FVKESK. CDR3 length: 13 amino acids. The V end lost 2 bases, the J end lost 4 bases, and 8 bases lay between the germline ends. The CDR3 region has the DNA TGTGCCAGCAGCCAAACAGGGCTCTATGGCTACACCTTC. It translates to CASSQTGLYGYTF.

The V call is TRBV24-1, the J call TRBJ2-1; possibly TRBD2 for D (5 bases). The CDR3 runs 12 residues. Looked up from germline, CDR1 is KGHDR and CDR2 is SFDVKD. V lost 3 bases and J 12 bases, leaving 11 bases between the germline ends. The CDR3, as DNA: TGTGCCACCAGTGATCAGATAGGAGGGCAGTTCTTC. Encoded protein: CATSDQIGGQFF.

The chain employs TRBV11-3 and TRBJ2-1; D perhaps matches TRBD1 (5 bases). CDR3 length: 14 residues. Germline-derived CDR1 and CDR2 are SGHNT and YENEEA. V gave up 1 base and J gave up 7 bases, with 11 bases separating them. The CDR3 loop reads CASSLGPPGNEQFF. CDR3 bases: TGTGCCAGCAGCTTAGGTCCTCCAGGGAATGAGCAGTTCTTC. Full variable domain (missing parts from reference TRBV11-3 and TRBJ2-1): EAGVVQSPRYKIIEKKQPVAFWCNPISGHNTLYWYLQNLGQGPELLIRYENEEAVDDSQLPKDRFSAERLKGVDSTLKIQPAELGDSAVYLCASSLGPPGNEQFFGPGTRLTVL.

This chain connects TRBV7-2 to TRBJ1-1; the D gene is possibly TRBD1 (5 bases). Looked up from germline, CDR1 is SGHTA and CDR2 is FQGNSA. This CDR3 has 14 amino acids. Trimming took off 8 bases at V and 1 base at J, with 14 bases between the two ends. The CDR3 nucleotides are TGTGCCAGCGGGGGGAGCGATTGGAACACTGAAGCTTTCTTT. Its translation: CASGGSDWNTEAFF. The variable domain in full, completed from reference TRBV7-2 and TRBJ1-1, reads GAGVSQSPSNKVTEKGKDVELRCDPISGHTALYWYRQSLGQGLEFLIYFQGNSAPDKSGLPSDRFSAERTGGSVSTLTIQRTQQEDSAVYLCASGGSDWNTEAFFGQGTRLTVV.

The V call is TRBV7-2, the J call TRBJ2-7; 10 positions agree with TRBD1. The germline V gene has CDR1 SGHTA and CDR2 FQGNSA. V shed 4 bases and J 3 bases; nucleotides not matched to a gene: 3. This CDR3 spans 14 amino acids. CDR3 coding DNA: TGTGCCAGCAGCTCGACAGGGGGCCGCTACGAGCAGTACTTC. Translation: CASSSTGGRYEQYF. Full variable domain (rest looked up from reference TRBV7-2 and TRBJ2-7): GAGVSQSPSNKVTEKGKDVELRCDPISGHTALYWYRQSLGQGLEFLIYFQGNSAPDKSGLPSDRFSAERTGGSVSTLTIQRTQQEDSAVYLCASSSTGGRYEQYFGPGTRLTVT.

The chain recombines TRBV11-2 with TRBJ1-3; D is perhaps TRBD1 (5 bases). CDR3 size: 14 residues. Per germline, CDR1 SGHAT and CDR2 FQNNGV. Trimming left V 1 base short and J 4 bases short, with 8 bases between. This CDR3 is CASSLGAGGNTIYF. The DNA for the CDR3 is TGTGCCAGCAGCTTAGGAGCAGGGGGAAACACCATATATTTT.

The CDR3 region has the DNA TGCGCCAGCAGCTTGGACCCGGGATCCTACGAGCAGTACTTC. This encodes CASSLDPGSYEQYF. The genes are TRBV5-1 and TRBJ2-7, with a possible D match to TRBD2 (5 bases). The V and J ends lost 0 bases and 1 base respectively, with 8 bases between them. The CDR3 has 14 amino acids. Germline V gene sequence: CDR1 SGHRS, CDR2 YFSETQ.

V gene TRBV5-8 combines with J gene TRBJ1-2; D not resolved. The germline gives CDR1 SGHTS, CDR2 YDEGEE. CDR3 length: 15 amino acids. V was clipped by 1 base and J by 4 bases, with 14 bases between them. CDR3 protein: CASSLYSALGYGYTF. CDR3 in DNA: TGTGCCAGCAGCTTGTATAGCGCCCTGGGCTATGGCTACACCTTC.

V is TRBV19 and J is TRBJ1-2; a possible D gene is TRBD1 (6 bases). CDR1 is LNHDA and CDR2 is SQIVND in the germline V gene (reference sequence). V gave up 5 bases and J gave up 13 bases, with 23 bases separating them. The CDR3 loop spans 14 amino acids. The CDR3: CASSSGTSRNECTF. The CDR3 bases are TGTGCCAGTAGTTCCGGGACATCCCGCAATGAGTGCACCTTC.

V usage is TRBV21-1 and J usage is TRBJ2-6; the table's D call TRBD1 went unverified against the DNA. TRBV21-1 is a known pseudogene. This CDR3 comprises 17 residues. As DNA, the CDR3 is TGTGCCAGCAGCAAAAGCCCAGACAGGGCTGGGGCCAACGTCCTGACTTTC. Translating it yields CASSKSPDRAGANVLTF.

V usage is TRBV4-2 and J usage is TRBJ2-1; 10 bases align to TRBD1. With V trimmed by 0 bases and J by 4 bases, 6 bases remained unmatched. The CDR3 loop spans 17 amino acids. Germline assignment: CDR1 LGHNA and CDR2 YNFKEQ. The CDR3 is CASSQDLSGQGYNEQFF. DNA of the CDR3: TGTGCCAGCAGCCAAGATCTATCGGGACAGGGGTACAATGAGCAGTTCTTC.

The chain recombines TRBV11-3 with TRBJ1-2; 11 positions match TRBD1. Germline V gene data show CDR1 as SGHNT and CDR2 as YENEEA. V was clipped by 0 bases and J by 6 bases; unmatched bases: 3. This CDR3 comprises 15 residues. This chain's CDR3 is CASSLEGQGGDGYTF. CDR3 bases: TGTGCCAGCAGCTTAGAGGGACAGGGGGGTGATGGCTACACCTTC. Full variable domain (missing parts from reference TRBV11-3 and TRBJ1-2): EAGVVQSPRYKIIEKKQPVAFWCNPISGHNTLYWYLQNLGQGPELLIRYENEEAVDDSQLPKDRFSAERLKGVDSTLKIQPAELGDSAVYLCASSLEGQGGDGYTFGSGTRLTVV.

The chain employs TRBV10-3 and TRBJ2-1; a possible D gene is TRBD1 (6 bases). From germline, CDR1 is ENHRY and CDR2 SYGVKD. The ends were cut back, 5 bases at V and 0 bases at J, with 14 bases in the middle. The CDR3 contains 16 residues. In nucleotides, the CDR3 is TGTGCCATCAGTTCCACTACAGGGAGCTCCTACAATGAGCAGTTCTTC. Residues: CAISSTTGSSYNEQFF.

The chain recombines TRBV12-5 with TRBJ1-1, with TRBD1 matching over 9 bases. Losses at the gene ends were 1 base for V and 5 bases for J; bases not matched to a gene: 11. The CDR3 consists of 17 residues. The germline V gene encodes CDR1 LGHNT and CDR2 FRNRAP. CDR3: CASGLAGTGPGGTEAFF. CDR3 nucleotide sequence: TGTGCTAGTGGTTTGGCCGGGACAGGGCCCGGGGGAACTGAAGCTTTCTTT.

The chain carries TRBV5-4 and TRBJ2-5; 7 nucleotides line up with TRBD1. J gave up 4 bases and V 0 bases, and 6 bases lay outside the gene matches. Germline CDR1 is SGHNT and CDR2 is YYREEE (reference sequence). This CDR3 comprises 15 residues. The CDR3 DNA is TGTGCCAGCAGCTTGGGACAGGGCATTGGAGAGACCCAGTACTTC. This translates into CASSLGQGIGETQYF.

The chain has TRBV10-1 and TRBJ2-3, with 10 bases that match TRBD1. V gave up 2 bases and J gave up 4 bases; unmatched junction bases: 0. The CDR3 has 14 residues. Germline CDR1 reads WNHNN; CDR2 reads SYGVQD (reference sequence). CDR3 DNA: TGCGCCAGCAGTGAGGGGACAGGGGCAGATACGCAGTATTTT. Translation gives CASSEGTGADTQYF.

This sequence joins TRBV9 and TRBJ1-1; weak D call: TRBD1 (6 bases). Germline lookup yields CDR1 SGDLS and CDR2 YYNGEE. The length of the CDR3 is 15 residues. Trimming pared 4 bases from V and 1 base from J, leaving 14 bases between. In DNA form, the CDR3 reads TGTGCCAGCAGCCCGCAGACAGGTGAGAACACTGAAGCTTTCTTT. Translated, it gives CASSPQTGENTEAFF.

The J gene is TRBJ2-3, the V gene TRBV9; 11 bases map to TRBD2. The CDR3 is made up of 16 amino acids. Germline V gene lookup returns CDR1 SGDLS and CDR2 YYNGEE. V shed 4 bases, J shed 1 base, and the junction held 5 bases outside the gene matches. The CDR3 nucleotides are TGTGCCAGCAGCCCCCATAGCGGGGGGGGCACAGATACGCAGTATTTT. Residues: CASSPHSGGGTDTQYF.